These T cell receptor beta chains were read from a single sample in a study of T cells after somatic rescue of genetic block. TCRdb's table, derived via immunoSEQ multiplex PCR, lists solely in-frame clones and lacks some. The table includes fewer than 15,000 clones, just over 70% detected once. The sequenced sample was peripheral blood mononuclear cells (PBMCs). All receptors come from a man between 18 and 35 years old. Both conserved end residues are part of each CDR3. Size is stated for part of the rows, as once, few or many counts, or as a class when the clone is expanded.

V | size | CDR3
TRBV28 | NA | CASGRTALNQPQHF
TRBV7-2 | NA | CASSLGRQPVGAFF
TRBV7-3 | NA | CASSPLLSGTTYNEQFF
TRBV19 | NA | CASSYPRQGTQYF
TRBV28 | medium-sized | CASSAGNSPLHF
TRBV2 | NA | CASSAGLAGGSDTQYF
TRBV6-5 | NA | CASSYGPGYPYEQYF
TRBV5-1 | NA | CASSLRVLNTEAFF
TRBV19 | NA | CASSIVAGDTEAFF
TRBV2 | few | CASSVWTGGNGYTF
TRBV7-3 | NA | CASSQGTDTTQYF
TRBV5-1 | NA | CASSLVLVQGSYNEQFF
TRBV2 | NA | CASSPLAGRDTGELFF
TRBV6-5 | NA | CASSSTLTGAAYEQYF
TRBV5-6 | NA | CASSLPGANYGYTF
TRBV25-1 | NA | CASSEPTQNTEAFF